This T cell receptor (beta chain) was sequenced for a study of blood T cell repertoires in COVID-19 (dated by TCRdb to 2019 to 2021). Concerning the study at large: The collaborator samples originated in the United States, Italy and Spain and spanned the acute and convalescent phases of COVID-19. Where available, HLA class I and class II types were obtained from metadata supplied by the sample provider rather than from assay-based typing. Samples were obtained from the ongoing ImmuneRACE study (first 160 participants) and from 1,254 subjects provided by 6 global collaborators. The prospective study material was composed of cDNA or gDNA derived from T cells, B-cell-depleted T cells, or PBMCs. Sample metadata almost always included a de-identified subject ID, COVID-19 status, age in years and sex. The dataset comprised deeply sampled blood TCRbeta repertoires from subjects exposed to, actively infected with, or recovered from COVID-19. The repertoires were made available in a free public database intended to serve as a resource for research on the immune response to SARS-CoV-2.

The collaborating institutions used their own protocols to collect whole blood in K2EDTA tubes. For TCRbeta analysis, collaborator samples were shipped as frozen whole blood, as isolated PBMCs, or as DNA extracted from either sample type. On the study overall, not on this receptor specifically: Clinical and demographic metadata were provided uncurated, with the amount varying by source and participant.

In regard to this clone: What this receptor recognizes is not known. There are no base qualities to consult, and no much larger clone falls within one base.

The CDR3, from cysteine to valine, totals 13 residues. Only CDR3 DNA remains: 39 bases, in frame from the first base. Cut back by 8 bases and 5 bases, the V and J ends lie 16 bases apart. For CDR1 and CDR2, the germline V gene lists ENHRY and SYGVKD. The immunoSEQ Assay, a bias-controlled multiplex PCR, was used to amplify TCRbeta CDR3 regions from genomic DNA. In the authors' own workflow: Nucleated cell counts per sample were estimated from amplification of reference gene primers within the assay. To quantify the absolute abundance of each unique TCRbeta CDR3 rearrangement, sequence reads were collapsed and filtered. For each sample, productive Simpson clonality was calculated as the square root of Simpson's diversity index over productive rearrangements. The clones in this table, taken by TCRdb from immuneACCESS, are in-frame only. Not every clone is retained; where verified, under half of the shortfall comes from an unresolved V gene, and the cause of the rest is unknown. V and J calls and clone size follow that table, whereas D and trimming were derived from the DNA. The sample contains over 70,000 clones, more than 75% of them found a single time. About 6.5% of the sample goes to the ten largest clones.

Sequencing was carried out using peripheral blood. The chain is assembled from TRBV10-3 and TRBJ2-7; TRBD2 might be the D gene, on 6 matching bases. The receptor was derived from a man aged 65-85 years with acute or convalescent COVID-19. The DNA reads TGTGCCATCGGGGGGAGGCAGGGCCACGAGCAGTACGTC. It encodes CAIGGRQGHEQYV.